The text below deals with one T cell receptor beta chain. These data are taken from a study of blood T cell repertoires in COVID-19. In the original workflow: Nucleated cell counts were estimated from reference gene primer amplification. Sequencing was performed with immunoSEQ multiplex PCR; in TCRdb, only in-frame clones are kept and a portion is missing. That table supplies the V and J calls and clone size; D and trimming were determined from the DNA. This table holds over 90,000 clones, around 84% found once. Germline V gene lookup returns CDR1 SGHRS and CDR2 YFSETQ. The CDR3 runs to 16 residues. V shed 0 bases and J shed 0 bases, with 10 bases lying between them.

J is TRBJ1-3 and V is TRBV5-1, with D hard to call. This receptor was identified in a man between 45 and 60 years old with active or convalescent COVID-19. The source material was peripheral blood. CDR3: CASSLDQTSSGNTIYF. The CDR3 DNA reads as TGCGCCAGCAGCTTGGACCAGACAAGCTCTGGAAACACCATATATTTT. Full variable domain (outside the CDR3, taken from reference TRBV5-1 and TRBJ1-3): KAGVTQTPRYLIKTRGQQVTLSCSPISGHRSVSWYQQTPGQGLQFLFEYFSETQRNKGNFPGRFSGRQFSNSRSEMNVSTLELGDSALYLCASSLDQTSSGNTIYFGEGSWLTVV.